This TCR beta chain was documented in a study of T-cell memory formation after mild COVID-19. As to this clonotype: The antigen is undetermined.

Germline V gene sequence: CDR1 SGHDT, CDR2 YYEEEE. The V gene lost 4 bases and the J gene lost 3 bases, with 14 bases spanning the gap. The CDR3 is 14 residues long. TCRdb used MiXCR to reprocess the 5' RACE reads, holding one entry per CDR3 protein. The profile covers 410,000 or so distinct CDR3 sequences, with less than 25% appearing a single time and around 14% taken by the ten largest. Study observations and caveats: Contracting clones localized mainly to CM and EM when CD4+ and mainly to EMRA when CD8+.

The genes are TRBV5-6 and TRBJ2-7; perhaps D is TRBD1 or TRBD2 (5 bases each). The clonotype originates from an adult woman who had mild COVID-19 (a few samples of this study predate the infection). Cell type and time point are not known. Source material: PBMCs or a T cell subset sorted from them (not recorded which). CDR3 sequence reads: CASSPPGAGYEQYF. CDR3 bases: TGTGCCAGCAGCCCCCCCGGGGCAGGCTACGAGCAGTACTTC. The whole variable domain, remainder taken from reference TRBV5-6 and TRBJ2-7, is DAGVTQSPTHLIKTRGQQVTLRCSPKSGHDTVSWYQQALGQGPQFIFQYYEEEERQRGNFPDRFSGHQFPNYSSELNVNALLLGDSALYLCASSPPGAGYEQYFGPGTRLTVT.